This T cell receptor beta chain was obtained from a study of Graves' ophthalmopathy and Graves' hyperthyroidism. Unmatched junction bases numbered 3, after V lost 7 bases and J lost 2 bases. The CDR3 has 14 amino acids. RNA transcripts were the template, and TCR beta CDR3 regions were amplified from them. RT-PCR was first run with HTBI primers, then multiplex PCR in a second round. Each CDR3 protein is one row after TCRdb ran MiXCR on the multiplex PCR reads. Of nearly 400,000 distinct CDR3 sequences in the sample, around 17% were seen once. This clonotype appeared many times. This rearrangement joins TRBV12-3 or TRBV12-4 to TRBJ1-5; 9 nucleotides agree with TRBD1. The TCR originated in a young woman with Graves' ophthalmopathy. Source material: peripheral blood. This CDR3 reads CASTWTGGNQPQHF. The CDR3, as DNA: TGTGCCAGCACCTGGACAGGGGGCAATCAGCCCCAGCATTTT.